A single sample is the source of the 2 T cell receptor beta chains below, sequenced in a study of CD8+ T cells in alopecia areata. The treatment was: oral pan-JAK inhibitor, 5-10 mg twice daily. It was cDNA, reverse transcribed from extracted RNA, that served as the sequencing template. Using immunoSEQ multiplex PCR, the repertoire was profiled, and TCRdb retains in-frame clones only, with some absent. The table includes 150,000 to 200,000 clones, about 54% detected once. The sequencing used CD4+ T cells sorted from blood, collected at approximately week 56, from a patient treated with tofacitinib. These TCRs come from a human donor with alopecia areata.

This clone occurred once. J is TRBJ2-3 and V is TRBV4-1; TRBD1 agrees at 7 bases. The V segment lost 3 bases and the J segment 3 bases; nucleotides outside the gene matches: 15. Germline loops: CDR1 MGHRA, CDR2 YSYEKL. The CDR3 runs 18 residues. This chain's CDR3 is CASSHNVHRGRSTDTQYF. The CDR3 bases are TGCGCCAGCAGCCACAACGTGCACAGGGGAAGGTCAACAGATACGCAGTATTTT.

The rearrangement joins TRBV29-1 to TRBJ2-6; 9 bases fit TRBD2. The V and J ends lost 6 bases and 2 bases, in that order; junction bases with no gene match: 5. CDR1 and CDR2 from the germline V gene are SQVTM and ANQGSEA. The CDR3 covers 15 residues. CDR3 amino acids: CSVGGLAPGANVLTF. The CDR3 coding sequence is TGCAGCGTGGGGGGACTAGCCCCTGGGGCCAACGTCCTGACTTTC.